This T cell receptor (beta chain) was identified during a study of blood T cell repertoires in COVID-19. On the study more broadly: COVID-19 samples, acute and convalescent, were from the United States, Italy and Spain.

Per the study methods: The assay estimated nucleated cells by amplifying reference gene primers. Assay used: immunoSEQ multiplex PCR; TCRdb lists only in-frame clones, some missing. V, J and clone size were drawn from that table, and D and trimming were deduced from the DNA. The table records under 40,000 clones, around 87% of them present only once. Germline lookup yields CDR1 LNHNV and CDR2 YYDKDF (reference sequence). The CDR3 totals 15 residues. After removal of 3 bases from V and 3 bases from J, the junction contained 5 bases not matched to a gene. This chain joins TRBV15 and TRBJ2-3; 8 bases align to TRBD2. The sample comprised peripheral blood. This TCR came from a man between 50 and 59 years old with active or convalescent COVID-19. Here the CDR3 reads CATSSLREVTDTQYF. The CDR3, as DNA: TGTGCCACCAGCAGCCTGCGGGAGGTTACAGATACGCAGTATTTT.